One TCR beta chain is described in this entry. The source of the sample is a study of blood T cell repertoires in COVID-19. At the level of the study: The United States, Italy and Spain provided the acute and convalescent COVID-19 samples. Nucleic acid was either cDNA or gDNA, and it came from T cells, B-cell-depleted T cells, or PBMCs.

The V gene's germline CDR1 is SGHTA and CDR2 FQGNSA. Between the trimmed V and J ends, which lost 4 bases and 1 base, there was a span of 13 bases. This CDR3 has 15 residues. In the original processing: By means of reference gene primer amplification, nucleated cell counts were estimated. Sequencing used immunoSEQ multiplex PCR; TCRdb keeps in-frame clones, though not all of them. The V and J calls and clone size are taken from that table; D and trimming were inferred from the DNA. The sample consists of 150,000 to 200,000 clones, around 79% of them appearing once. Sample: peripheral blood. V is TRBV7-2 and J is TRBJ1-1; D not resolved. This clonotype originated in a man in his fifties who had recovered from COVID-19. The CDR3 region has the DNA TGTGCCAGCAGCTCAAAAGTTTCGGGGAACACTGAAGCTTTCTTT. Its translation: CASSSKVSGNTEAFF.